This T cell receptor (beta chain) was observed in a study of monozygotic twins with inflammatory bowel disease. Template switching added UMIs carrying a 6-nucleotide sample barcode. Reanalyzing the 5' RACE reads, TCRdb keeps one entry per CDR3 protein, without DNA. Recorded here are about 160,000 distinct CDR3 sequences; the top ten clones represent 2.5% to 3%. Germline CDR1 is DFQATT and CDR2 is SNEGSKA (reference sequence). The CDR3 contains 15 residues. Sequencing was performed on blood. This chain uses TRBV20-1 with TRBJ2-1; there is no DNA to check the TCRdb D call of TRBD1. The receptor comes from a human donor with ulcerative colitis or Crohn's disease, or a healthy co-twin of an affected twin (not recorded which). CDR3 region: CSARVGTGGSNEQFF.